This T cell receptor (beta chain) emerged from a study of T cell responses to AZD1222 COVID-19 vaccine. Study results and caveats: When two AZD1222 doses had been given, Spike-specific TCR breadth and depth rose. In all cases, repertoires were sampled only after the peak T cell response. Baseline testing showed seropositivity in only a handful of AZD1222 recipients. Donors, mostly white British, included more females; clonal diversity was possibly underestimated.

CDR3 length: 15 residues. V lost 1 base, J lost 8 bases, and 9 bases stayed unmatched. Germline-derived CDR1 and CDR2 are SGHTA and FQGNSA. Some clones are missing from TCRdb's copy, which holds only in-frame ones; the method was immunoSEQ multiplex PCR. Here the sample spans roughly 170,000 clones, 75% to 95% being singletons. As to this clone: What it recognizes is unknown.

The V gene is TRBV7-2, the J gene TRBJ1-2; 8 bases are a match to TRBD1. The receptor comes from an adult in good health. Sequencing used peripheral blood, obtained on day 0 of AZD1222 vaccination. The CDR3 DNA reads TGTGCCAGCAGCTTAGTTGTCCGACAGGGGCAAGGCTACACCTTC. Encoded protein: CASSLVVRQGQGYTF. The entire variable domain, with the rest obtained from reference TRBV7-2 and TRBJ1-2, is as follows: GAGVSQSPSNKVTEKGKDVELRCDPISGHTALYWYRQSLGQGLEFLIYFQGNSAPDKSGLPSDRFSAERTGGSVSTLTIQRTQQEDSAVYLCASSLVVRQGQGYTFGSGTRLTVV.